Below, 13 T cell receptor beta chains from the same sample are listed, as sequenced in a study of CD8 T cells in ankylosing spondylitis. TCRdb re-called the 5' RACE reads with MiXCR, one entry per CDR3 protein. The sample lists more than 200,000 distinct CDR3 sequences; 20% to 30% were seen once. The source material was blood, either unsorted or a sorted T cell fraction (not recorded which). All receptors come from a male donor with ankylosing spondylitis or in good health (not recorded which).

In its sample, this clonotype was seen many times. Here the CDR3 DNA reads TGCAGTGCTAGAGACCTTAGCACAGATACGCAGTATTTT. The encoded protein is CSARDLSTDTQYF. V usage is TRBV20-1 and J usage is TRBJ2-3; D gene uncertain. Germline V CDR1 and CDR2: DFQATT, SNEGSKA (reference sequence). V was pared by 0 bases and J by 0 bases, with 4 bases between. This CDR3 has 13 amino acids.

This clonotype showed up just a few times. The chain employs TRBV29-1 and TRBJ2-3; no firm D call. Between the trimmed V and J ends, which lost 1 base and 0 bases, there was a span of 11 bases. Germline V gene data show CDR1 as SQVTM and CDR2 as ANQGSEA. This CDR3 has 15 residues. CDR3 sequence (DNA): TGCAGCGTTGAAGGAGACGGAACTAGCACAGATACGCAGTATTTT. The encoded protein is CSVEGDGTSTDTQYF.

This clonotype was detected ten times or more. The V call is TRBV3-1, the J call TRBJ2-7; D might be TRBD2 (5 bases). The CDR3 loop spans 16 amino acids. V was clipped by 0 bases and J by 3 bases, with 15 bases between them. The germline V gene has CDR1 LGHDT and CDR2 YNNKEL (reference sequence). This CDR3 is CASSQESSPQIYEQYF. The DNA of the CDR3 is TGTGCCAGCAGCCAAGAATCTAGCCCTCAAATCTACGAGCAGTACTTC.

The J gene is TRBJ2-3, the V gene TRBV5-1, with D perhaps TRBD2 (5 bases). CDR1 SGHRS and CDR2 YFSETQ come from the germline V gene. Trimming removed 1 base from V and 6 bases from J, with 15 bases in between. CDR3 length: 15 residues. The CDR3 loop is CASSLLREIFDTQYF. CDR3 nucleotide sequence: TGCGCCAGCAGCTTGTTGAGGGAAATCTTCGATACGCAGTATTTT.

This clonotype occurred many times. The chain employs TRBV20-1 and TRBJ1-6; D is possibly TRBD1 (5 bases). V was clipped by 6 bases and J by 6 bases, with 12 bases between them. The CDR3 runs 13 residues. The V gene's germline CDR1 is DFQATT and CDR2 SNEGSKA (reference sequence). CDR3 sequence reads: CSALSQGNSPLHF. Here the CDR3 DNA reads TGCAGTGCCCTCTCGCAGGGTAATTCACCCCTCCACTTT.

V is TRBV28 and J is TRBJ2-3, with D perhaps assigned TRBD1 or TRBD2 (5 bases each). The germline V gene encodes CDR1 MDHEN and CDR2 SYDVKM. This CDR3 has 16 amino acids. V lost 4 bases and J 2 bases, leaving 16 bases between the germline ends. The CDR3 DNA reads TGTGCCAGCAGTTCCGGGGCCACCTTTTCCACAGATACGCAGTATTTT. This gives the protein CASSSGATFSTDTQYF.

This clonotype was seen ten or more times. The chain has TRBV5-1 and TRBJ2-2; 10 bases match TRBD1. The germline V gene encodes CDR1 SGHRS and CDR2 YFSETQ. The length of the CDR3 is 16 residues. With 3 bases clipped from V and 6 bases from J, the junction kept 8 bases outside the gene matches. Here the CDR3 DNA reads TGCGCCAGCAGCTCTGACAGGGGGCGCCGTGCCGGGGAGCTGTTTTTT. Translation gives CASSSDRGRRAGELFF.

The chain is built from TRBV20-1 and TRBJ2-5; D gene unclear. The CDR3 runs 12 residues. Germline-derived CDR1 and CDR2 are DFQATT and SNEGSKA (reference sequence). Trimming pared 1 base from V and 1 base from J, leaving 4 bases between. CDR3 amino acids: CSARVRQETQYF. DNA of the CDR3: TGCAGTGCTAGAGTACGCCAAGAGACCCAGTACTTC.

A few counts support this clonotype. This chain uses TRBV20-1 with TRBJ2-1; 12 nucleotides match TRBD2. There are 20 residues in the CDR3. Germline CDR1 DFQATT, CDR2 SNEGSKA (reference sequence). V lost 6 bases, J lost 4 bases, and 22 bases stayed unmatched. The CDR3 DNA reads TGCAGTGCCCGTCGTGGGGACAAATATACTAGCGGGGGGACGTACAATGAGCAGTTCTTC. Protein sequence: CSARRGDKYTSGGTYNEQFF.

This clonotype was found a few times. The chain carries TRBV7-9 and TRBJ1-2; D is undetermined. The CDR3 spans 12 residues. The germline V and J ends were trimmed by 5 bases and 3 bases, with 7 bases remaining between them. Germline loops: CDR1 SEHNR, CDR2 FQNEAQ (reference sequence). CDR3: CASSKRYYGYTF. The CDR3 region has the DNA TGTGCCAGCAGCAAGCGGTACTATGGCTACACCTTC. The full variable domain, with the rest looked up from reference TRBV7-9 and TRBJ1-2, is DTGVSQNPRHKITKRGQNVTFRCDPISEHNRLYWYRQTLGQGPEFLTYFQNEAQLEKSRLLSDRFSAERPKGSFSTLEIQRTEQGDSAMYLCASSKRYYGYTFGSGTRLTVV.

This clonotype was detected ten times or more. The chain carries TRBV12-3 or TRBV12-4 and TRBJ2-7; TRBD1 agrees at 9 bases. The trim removed 5 bases at V and 9 bases at J, leaving 14 bases unmatched. The CDR3 runs 15 residues. The CDR3 loop is CASSPTGGAFGGQYF. The CDR3, as DNA: TGTGCCAGCAGTCCCACAGGGGGCGCTTTTGGTGGGCAGTACTTC.

This clonotype has more than one count but fewer than ten. V is TRBV24-1 and J is TRBJ1-2; D uncertain. Trimming removed 3 bases at V and 4 bases at J, with 5 bases between. The germline V gene has CDR1 KGHDR and CDR2 SFDVKD. There are 12 residues in the CDR3. CDR3 in amino acids: CATSDLAYGYTF. The CDR3, as DNA: TGTGCCACCAGTGATCTGGCCTATGGCTACACCTTC.

This clonotype was seen ten or more times. At one end, the junction sequence differs from germline, possibly due to a read error. The chain couples TRBV12-3 or TRBV12-4 to TRBJ1-2, with TRBD1 matching over 7 bases. CDR3 length: 11 amino acids. As DNA, the CDR3 is TGTGCCAGCAGCCGACAGGGCCGACGGGCCTTC. It yields the protein CASSRQGRRAF.